Presented here are 31 T cell receptor beta chains from one specimen sequenced in a study of T cells in Graves' hyperthyroidism and ophthalmopathy. RNA transcripts served as the template for amplifying TCR beta CDR3 regions. First-round RT-PCR of the TCR CDR3 relied on the HTBI primer set. TCRdb fed the multiplex PCR reads into MiXCR, producing one record per CDR3 protein. This repertoire shows some 510,000 distinct CDR3 sequences, 46% found once; its top ten account for about 8.2%. Sequencing input: peripheral blood or thyroid tissue (not recorded which). The receptors come from a woman under 30 with Graves' hyperthyroidism.

V usage is TRBV7-9 and J usage is TRBJ1-6; D ambiguous. Germline CDR1 and CDR2: SEHNR and FQNEAQ (reference sequence). With 5 bases removed from V and 5 bases from J, the gap between germline ends came to 13 bases. CDR3 length: 15 residues. As DNA, the CDR3 is TGTGCCAGCAGCGACACGGACGGAGATAATTCACCCCTCCACTTT. Its protein product is CASSDTDGDNSPLHF.

The chain is built from TRBV7-2 and TRBJ1-5, with D perhaps TRBD1 (5 bases). Germline CDR1 is SGHTA and CDR2 is FQGNSA. The CDR3 is 12 residues long. V lost 5 bases to trimming and J lost 9 bases, with 11 bases between them. CDR3 region: CASSPYGGPQHF. CDR3 DNA: TGTGCCAGCAGCCCTTATGGGGGGCCCCAGCATTTT.

The chain recombines TRBV7-2 with TRBJ2-7, with D hard to call. The germline V gene encodes CDR1 SGHTA and CDR2 FQGNSA. The CDR3 is 15 amino acids. V lost 1 base and J 3 bases, leaving 13 bases between the germline ends. The CDR3 sequence is CASSLGLDRVYEQYF. CDR3 in DNA: TGTGCCAGCAGCTTAGGGTTAGATAGGGTCTACGAGCAGTACTTC.

About this clonotype itself: Given a much more abundant clone one base away, this may be a read error. The rearrangement uses TRBV15 and TRBJ1-1; weak D call: TRBD1 (6 bases). This CDR3 contains 13 residues. In germline, CDR1 is LNHNV, CDR2 YYDKDF (reference sequence). The CDR3 nucleotides are TGTGCCACCGCCTCTCGGGGGGACACTGACGCTTTCTTT. The encoded protein is CATASRGDTDAFF. Using reference TRBV15 and TRBJ1-1 for the parts outside the CDR3, the full variable domain is DAMVIQNPRYQVTQFGKPVTLSCSQTLNHNVMYWYQQKSSQAPKLLFHYYDKDFNNEADTPDNFQSRRPNTSFCFLDIRSPGLGDTAMYLCATASRGDTDAFFGQGTRLTVV.

J is TRBJ1-2 and V is TRBV2, with 7 positions matching TRBD1. Germline assignment: CDR1 SNHLY and CDR2 FYNNEI. The CDR3 sequence is 13 residues long. With V trimmed by 6 bases and J by 6 bases, 7 bases remained unmatched. The chain's CDR3 is CASSPGTANGYTF. The CDR3 nucleotides read TGTGCCAGCAGCCCCGGGACAGCCAATGGCTACACCTTC.

The V and J genes are TRBV7-9 and TRBJ1-4; unclear D gene. Trimming removed 5 bases at V and 8 bases at J, with 15 bases between. Per germline, CDR1 SEHNR and CDR2 FQNEAQ (reference sequence). This CDR3 comprises 14 residues. The CDR3 loop is CASSQAGNLEKLFF. In DNA, the CDR3 is TGTGCCAGCAGCCAGGCCGGGAATTTGGAAAAACTGTTTTTT.

This clonotype was counted many times. This sequence joins TRBV6-6 and TRBJ1-1; TRBD1 might be the D (5 bases). The CDR3 length is 13 residues. CDR1 and CDR2 (germline): MNHNY, SVGAGI (reference sequence). The ends were cut back, 5 bases at V and 7 bases at J, with 14 bases in the middle. CDR3 residues: CASSEVPGFEAFF. Written as DNA, the CDR3 is TGTGCCAGCAGTGAAGTGCCAGGGTTTGAAGCTTTCTTT.

This clonotype has just a few counts. The CDR3 region is CASSLGSSGRAVYEQYF. Written as DNA, the CDR3 is TGTGCCAGCAGTTTGGGGTCTAGCGGGAGGGCCGTCTACGAGCAGTACTTC. The chain joins TRBV2 to TRBJ2-7, with 12 bases matching TRBD2. This CDR3 is built from 17 residues. J lost 3 bases, V lost 5 bases, and 11 bases had no gene match. CDR1 and CDR2 (germline): SNHLY, FYNNEI.

This clonotype was seen ten or more times. The chain uses TRBV2 and TRBJ1-4; D call uncertain. The germline V gene has CDR1 SNHLY and CDR2 FYNNEI. The CDR3 spans 13 residues. The ends were cut back, 6 bases at V and 8 bases at J, with 13 bases in the middle. The CDR3 reads CASRSNKGEKLFF. CDR3 DNA sequence: TGTGCCAGCAGATCTAATAAGGGCGAAAAACTGTTTTTT.

The chain carries TRBV19 and TRBJ1-5; D not resolved. This CDR3 has 14 amino acids. Trimming removed 4 bases at V and 4 bases at J, with 11 bases between. Per germline, CDR1 LNHDA and CDR2 SQIVND (reference sequence). The CDR3 region is CASSTPGCNQPQHF. As DNA, the CDR3 is TGTGCCAGTAGTACACCCGGTTGTAATCAGCCCCAGCATTTT.

Only a few counts were recorded for this clonotype. The chain employs TRBV12-3 or TRBV12-4 and TRBJ1-5; TRBD1 matches 9 bases. V lost 5 bases and J lost 6; bases outside the gene matches: 11. CDR3 size: 16 residues. The chain's CDR3 is CASSTRWTGEAQPQHF. CDR3 DNA: TGTGCCAGCAGTACTCGATGGACAGGGGAGGCTCAGCCCCAGCATTTT.

This clonotype appeared many times. The CDR3 DNA reads as TGTGCCAGCAGTTACTCCAGGGCCGACGAGCAGTACTTC. It is translated as CASSYSRADEQYF. The V gene is TRBV6-5, the J gene TRBJ2-7, with a weak D call TRBD1 (5 bases). This CDR3 comprises 13 residues. V lost 0 bases and J 5 bases, leaving 8 bases between the germline ends. CDR1 is MNHEY, CDR2 SVGAGI, per germline.

About this clonotype: Being one base from a much bigger clone, this may be a read error. This chain links TRBV7-9 with TRBJ2-7; D is perhaps TRBD1 (5 bases). This CDR3 has 13 amino acids. Germline assignment: CDR1 SEHNR and CDR2 FQNEAQ (reference sequence). Trimming left V 1 base short and J 3 bases short, with 7 bases between. CDR3 residues: CASSLGQHYEQYF. The CDR3, as DNA: TGTGCCAGCAGCTTAGGACAGCACTACGAGCAGTACTTC.

This clonotype was detected only once. The chain recombines TRBV19 with TRBJ2-3, with no clear D. Per germline, CDR1 LNHDA and CDR2 SQIVND (reference sequence). Trimming shortened V by 6 bases and J by 1 base, and 8 bases separated the two germline ends. The CDR3 covers 13 residues. This CDR3 reads CASSNHRTDTQYF. The CDR3 DNA follows: TGTGCCAGTAGCAATCACCGCACAGATACGCAGTATTTT.

The J gene is TRBJ1-2, the V gene TRBV5-5, with D hard to call. Trimming cost V 4 bases and J 4 bases, with 11 bases left between them. Looked up from germline, CDR1 is SGHKS and CDR2 is YYEKEE (reference sequence). This CDR3 has 13 amino acids. For the CDR3, the DNA is TGTGCCAGCAGCCCGGGGATCGGCTATGGCTACACCTTC. Translated, it gives CASSPGIGYGYTF.

This chain uses TRBV10-3 with TRBJ2-7; TRBD1 matches at 12 bases. Germline CDR1 ENHRY, CDR2 SYGVKD. CDR3 length: 19 amino acids. Losses at the gene ends were 3 bases for V and 7 bases for J; bases not matched to a gene: 19. The CDR3 loop reads CAISDKHFGTGGLMREQYF. CDR3 nucleotides: TGTGCCATCAGTGATAAGCACTTCGGGACAGGGGGCCTAATGAGGGAGCAGTACTTC.

The chain joins TRBV14 to TRBJ2-1, with 13 bases identical to TRBD2. Germline assignment: CDR1 SGHDN and CDR2 FVKESK. This CDR3 is built from 17 residues. V gave up 4 bases and J gave up 3 bases; unmatched junction bases: 6. The CDR3 spells CASSRKLAGGFYNEQFF. The DNA of the CDR3 is TGTGCCAGCAGCCGCAAACTAGCGGGAGGGTTCTACAATGAGCAGTTCTTC. Filled out from reference TRBV14 and TRBJ2-1, the complete variable domain reads EAGVTQFPSHSVIEKGQTVTLRCDPISGHDNLYWYRRVMGKEIKFLLHFVKESKQDESGMPNNRFLAERTGGTYSTLKVQPAELEDSGVYFCASSRKLAGGFYNEQFFGPGTRLTVL.

For this clonotype: This may be a read error: a much more frequent sequence differs by one nucleotide. V usage is TRBV7-2 and J usage is TRBJ1-3; D gene ambiguous. This CDR3 contains 11 residues. Trimming removed 5 bases at V and 6 bases at J, with 5 bases between. Germline CDR1 reads SGHTA; CDR2 reads FQGNSA. CDR3: CASSIVNTIYF. In DNA, the CDR3 is TGTGCCAGCAGCATAGTAAACACCATATATTTT. The full variable domain, in which reference TRBV7-2 and TRBJ1-3 provide the parts outside the CDR3, is GAGVSQSPSNKVTEKGKDVELRCDPISGHTALYWYRQSLGQGLEFLIYFQGNSAPDKSGLPSDRFSAERTGGSVSTLTIQRTQQEDSAVYLCASSIVNTIYFGEGSWLTVV.

This clonotype came up once. The chain carries TRBV9 and TRBJ1-3; D is unresolved. Germline V gene lookup returns CDR1 SGDLS and CDR2 YYNGEE. The CDR3 covers 14 residues. Deletions cut 0 bases from V and 9 bases from J, with 13 bases between. The DNA for the CDR3 is TGTGCCAGCAGCGTAGAGACGTTCCGGTCCACCATATATTTT. It is translated as CASSVETFRSTIYF. Using reference TRBV9 and TRBJ1-3 for the parts outside the CDR3, the full variable domain is DSGVTQTPKHLITATGQRVTLRCSPRSGDLSVYWYQQSLDQGLQFLIQYYNGEERAKGNILERFSAQQFPDLHSELNLSSLELGDSALYFCASSVETFRSTIYFGEGSWLTVV.

CDR3 in DNA: TGTGCCAGCAGCCGCTGGACTAATCAAGAGACCCAGTACTTC. The encoded protein is CASSRWTNQETQYF. The rearrangement joins TRBV14 to TRBJ2-5; D is possibly TRBD2 (6 bases). CDR3 length equals 14 residues. V was shortened by 4 bases and J by 2 bases, with 11 bases between the two germline ends. Germline CDR1 is SGHDN and CDR2 is FVKESK.

This chain uses TRBV9 with TRBJ1-2, with TRBD1 identical over 8 bases. Germline CDR1 SGDLS, CDR2 YYNGEE. V dropped 0 bases and J dropped 8; count of bases not matched to a gene: 18. This CDR3 comprises 18 residues. The CDR3 coding sequence is TGTGCCAGCAGCGTAGCTGATACGTGGAGCGGGACAGGAGGAGGCTACACCTTC. Translating gives CASSVADTWSGTGGGYTF. Variable domain in full (rest from reference TRBV9 and TRBJ1-2): DSGVTQTPKHLITATGQRVTLRCSPRSGDLSVYWYQQSLDQGLQFLIQYYNGEERAKGNILERFSAQQFPDLHSELNLSSLELGDSALYFCASSVADTWSGTGGGYTFGSGTRLTVV.

This rearrangement joins TRBV29-1 to TRBJ2-3; D gene uncertain. The CDR3 extends over 10 amino acids. Germline V CDR1 and CDR2: SQVTM, ANQGSEA. The CDR3 here is CSGFEDTQYF. CDR3 in DNA: TGCAGTGGTTTTGAAGATACGCAGTATTTT.

The chain joins TRBV29-1 to TRBJ2-7, with D uncertain. Germline CDR1 SQVTM, CDR2 ANQGSEA. The CDR3 is made up of 9 amino acids. The V end lost 7 bases, the J end lost 0 bases, and 1 base lay between the germline ends. As DNA, the CDR3 is TGCAGCGACTCCTACGAGCAGTACTTC. Translating it yields CSDSYEQYF.

The chain is built from TRBV29-1 and TRBJ1-2, with TRBD1 matching 7 bases. This CDR3 comprises 13 residues. V was clipped by 7 bases and J by 8 bases; unmatched bases: 13. Per germline, CDR1 SQVTM and CDR2 ANQGSEA. CDR3 nucleotides: TGCAGCGCAGCCGGGACAGCCGACCTAGGCTACACCTTC. It translates to CSAAGTADLGYTF.

This clonotype has just a few counts. The chain has TRBV7-2 and TRBJ1-3; D gene uncertain. The CDR3 covers 14 residues. The germline CDR1 and CDR2 sequences are SGHTA and FQGNSA. V was cut by 2 bases and J by 2 bases, with 7 bases left in between. The CDR3 coding sequence is TGTGCCAGCAGCTTAAGTACAGCTGGAAACACCATATATTTT. Protein sequence: CASSLSTAGNTIYF. The whole variable domain, remainder taken from reference TRBV7-2 and TRBJ1-3, is GAGVSQSPSNKVTEKGKDVELRCDPISGHTALYWYRQSLGQGLEFLIYFQGNSAPDKSGLPSDRFSAERTGGSVSTLTIQRTQQEDSAVYLCASSLSTAGNTIYFGEGSWLTVV.

The chain carries TRBV7-2 and TRBJ2-7, with TRBD1 matching over 9 bases. The CDR3 loop spans 15 amino acids. The V and J ends lost 3 bases and 5 bases, in that order; junction bases with no gene match: 8. CDR1 and CDR2 (germline): SGHTA, FQGNSA. CDR3 DNA: TGTGCCAGCAGCTTGCGCGGGACAGGGACCCACGAGCAGTACTTC. Its protein product is CASSLRGTGTHEQYF.

The V call is TRBV20-1, the J call TRBJ1-2; 7 bases agree with TRBD1. CDR1 is DFQATT and CDR2 is SNEGSKA in the germline V gene (reference sequence). V was pared by 5 bases and J by 6 bases, with 9 bases of the junction left unmatched. This CDR3 contains 13 residues. CDR3 loop: CSARRQGEDGYTF. The CDR3 nucleotides are TGCAGTGCTCGCCGACAGGGAGAGGATGGCTACACCTTC.

The chain has TRBV25-1 and TRBJ1-1; no clear D gene. Trimming removed 6 bases from V and 7 bases from J, with 15 bases in between. The length of the CDR3 is 13 residues. The germline gives CDR1 MGHDK, CDR2 SYGVNS. The CDR3 loop reads CASSLPDRGEAFF. CDR3 nucleotide sequence: TGTGCCAGCAGCTTGCCCGACCGTGGTGAAGCTTTCTTT.

For this clonotype: A much larger clone differs by one base, so this may be a read error. The chain links TRBV12-3 or TRBV12-4 to TRBJ2-7, with TRBD2 matching over 10 bases. The V and J ends lost 5 bases and 5 bases, in that order; junction bases with no gene match: 3. CDR3 length: 13 amino acids. In DNA form, the CDR3 reads TGTGCCAGCAGTGCTAGCGGGAGAAACGAGCAGTACTTC. Protein sequence: CASSASGRNEQYF.

This clonotype was recorded many times. The CDR3 region is CATGTPNQPQHF. CDR3 DNA: TGTGCCACAGGGACCCCCAATCAGCCCCAGCATTTT. This chain connects TRBV7-9 to TRBJ1-5, with D perhaps matching TRBD1 (5 bases). This CDR3 region has 12 residues. In germline, CDR1 is SEHNR, CDR2 FQNEAQ (reference sequence). V was pared by 10 bases and J by 3 bases, with 10 bases between.

V gene TRBV7-9 combines with J gene TRBJ2-7, with a possible D match to TRBD1 (6 bases). The CDR3 sequence is 13 residues long. Trimming shortened V by 11 bases and J by 5 bases, and 19 bases separated the two germline ends. CDR1 is SEHNR and CDR2 is FQNEAQ in the germline V gene (reference sequence). The DNA of the CDR3 is TGTGCCTGGACCCAGGACAGAAACCACGAGCAGTACTTC. Protein product: CAWTQDRNHEQYF.